Listed here are 10 T cell receptor beta chains from one sample, sequenced in a study of early T cells in non-severe SARS-CoV-2 infection. TCRdb reprocessed the 5' RACE reads with MiXCR, giving one entry per CDR3 protein. The profile shows 75,000 to 100,000 distinct CDR3 sequences, around 14% of them singletons. The sequencing sample was made of whole blood. Receptors originate from an adult who was a healthcare worker with PCR-confirmed SARS-CoV-2 infection or an uninfected control (not recorded which).

This clonotype was recorded many times. The CDR3 coding sequence is TGTGCCAGCAGCTTGTCAGGCGGGTCACGCACAGATACGCAGTATTTT. Translating it yields CASSLSGGSRTDTQYF. The V and J genes are TRBV5-4 and TRBJ2-3; TRBD2 might be the D (5 bases). The CDR3 is 16 amino acids. Trimming pared 1 base from V and 1 base from J, leaving 13 bases between. Germline assignment: CDR1 SGHNT and CDR2 YYREEE (reference sequence).

This clonotype came up a few times. The rearrangement links TRBV11-2 to TRBJ2-5; possibly TRBD1 for D (6 bases). This CDR3 has 14 amino acids. Trimming left V 5 bases short and J 1 base short, with 11 bases between. Germline lookup yields CDR1 SGHAT and CDR2 FQNNGV. The CDR3 here is CASSLGHLQETQYF. For the CDR3, the DNA is TGTGCCAGCAGCCTGGGACACCTCCAAGAGACCCAGTACTTC.

This clonotype was detected a few times. The rearrangement uses TRBV5-1 and TRBJ2-7; 9 nucleotides agree with TRBD1. Germline V gene lookup returns CDR1 SGHRS and CDR2 YFSETQ. With V trimmed by 1 base and J by 2 bases, 4 bases remained unmatched. This CDR3 comprises 15 residues. Here the CDR3 reads CASSLTGGATYEQYF. The CDR3 DNA reads as TGCGCCAGCAGCTTGACAGGGGGCGCGACCTACGAGCAGTACTTC.

This rearrangement joins TRBV20-1 to TRBJ2-7; no definite D call. Looked up from germline, CDR1 is DFQATT and CDR2 is SNEGSKA (reference sequence). V was shortened by 5 bases and J by 12 bases, with 17 bases between the two germline ends. The CDR3 spans 11 residues. CDR3 protein: CSAPGSALPYF. CDR3 bases: TGCAGTGCTCCCGGGTCGGCCCTGCCGTACTTC.

In nucleotides, the CDR3 is TGTGCCAGCAGCTCCATTCCCTTTGCCTACGAGCAGTACTTC. Amino acids: CASSSIPFAYEQYF. This chain uses TRBV7-6 with TRBJ2-7; unclear D gene. Germline V gene lookup returns CDR1 SGHVS and CDR2 FNYEAQ. The CDR3 contains 14 residues. Trimming removed 4 bases from V and 2 bases from J, with 12 bases in between.

In its sample, this clonotype was seen a few times. The chain couples TRBV25-1 to TRBJ2-1; 14 positions agree with TRBD2. J gave up 6 bases and V 4 bases, and 2 bases lay outside the gene matches. Germline lookup yields CDR1 MGHDK and CDR2 SYGVNS. This CDR3 has 15 residues. CDR3 residues: CASSVGTSGSNEQFF. The CDR3 nucleotides are TGTGCCAGCAGTGTGGGGACTAGCGGGAGCAATGAGCAGTTCTTC.

This clonotype turned up a few times. The V and J genes are TRBV7-2 and TRBJ2-5, with TRBD2 as a possible D gene (6 bases). Germline CDR1 and CDR2: SGHTA and FQGNSA. The CDR3 consists of 16 residues. V dropped 5 bases and J dropped 7 bases, with 23 bases sitting between them. In DNA, the CDR3 is TGTGCCAGCAGCCCGTCGGGACTGACCCCCGGGGGGACCCAGTACTTC. Translated: CASSPSGLTPGGTQYF.

There are a few counts of this clonotype. The V gene is TRBV27, the J gene TRBJ2-7, with 7 bases lining up with TRBD1. CDR3 length equals 15 residues. With V trimmed by 2 bases and J by 7 bases, 11 bases remained unmatched. Germline lookup yields CDR1 MNHEY and CDR2 SMNVEV (reference sequence). CDR3 nucleotides: TGTGCCAGCAGTTTACAGGGGGATCGGCTACGGGAGCAGTACTTC. This encodes CASSLQGDRLREQYF.

In this sample, this clonotype turned up a few times. This chain joins TRBV11-1 and TRBJ2-1, with TRBD2 as a possible D gene (6 bases). Trimming pared 5 bases from V and 2 bases from J, leaving 19 bases between. The CDR3 runs 17 residues. CDR1 and CDR2 from the germline V gene are SGHAT and FQDESV (reference sequence). The CDR3 loop is CASSGPISGNTYNEQFF. CDR3 sequence (DNA): TGTGCCAGCAGCGGCCCCATTAGCGGAAATACCTACAATGAGCAGTTCTTC.

The CDR3 coding sequence is TGCGCCAGCAGCCAAGGAGACAGGGCGGACACCGGGGAGCTGTTTTTT. Translation: CASSQGDRADTGELFF. The rearrangement joins TRBV4-1 to TRBJ2-2; 7 bases align to TRBD1. Germline CDR1 and CDR2: MGHRA and YSYEKL. V lost 1 base to trimming and J lost 3 bases; unmatched junction nucleotides: 5. The CDR3 length is 16 residues.